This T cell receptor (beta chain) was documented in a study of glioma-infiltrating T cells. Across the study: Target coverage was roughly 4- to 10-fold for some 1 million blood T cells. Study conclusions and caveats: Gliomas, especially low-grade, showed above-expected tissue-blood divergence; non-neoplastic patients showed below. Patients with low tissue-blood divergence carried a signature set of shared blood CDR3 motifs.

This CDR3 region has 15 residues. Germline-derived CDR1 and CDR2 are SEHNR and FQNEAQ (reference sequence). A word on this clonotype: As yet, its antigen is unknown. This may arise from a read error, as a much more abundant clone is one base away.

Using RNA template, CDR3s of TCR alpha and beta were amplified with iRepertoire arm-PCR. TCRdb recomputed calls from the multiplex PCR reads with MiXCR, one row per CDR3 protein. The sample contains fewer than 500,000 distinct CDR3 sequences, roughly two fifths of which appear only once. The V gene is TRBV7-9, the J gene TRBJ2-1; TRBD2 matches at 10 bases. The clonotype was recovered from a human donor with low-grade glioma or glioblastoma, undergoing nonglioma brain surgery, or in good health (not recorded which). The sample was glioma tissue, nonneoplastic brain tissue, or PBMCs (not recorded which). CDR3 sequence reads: CASSSTSGPYNEKFF. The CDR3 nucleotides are TGTGCCAGCAGCTCGACTAGCGGGCCATACAATGAGAAGTTCTTC.